The subject of this entry is one T cell receptor beta chain. Terminally differentiated effector memory CD45RA+ cells were excluded by CCR7 positive selection of CD45RO-negative cells. Here immunoSEQ multiplex PCR was the method, and the copy in TCRdb shows in-frame clones only, minus some. The sample lists 700,000 to 950,000 clones, about 96% seen once, with about 0.25% in the top ten. These data are taken from a study of shared clonotypes between healthy human individuals. Germline lookup yields CDR1 SGHKS and CDR2 YYEKEE (reference sequence). V lost 4 bases to trimming and J lost 2 bases, with 2 bases between them. The CDR3 is made up of 11 amino acids.

The clonotype was recovered from a man aged 25-45 years in good health. Sequencing was done on a sample of naive CD8+ T cells sorted from blood. The chain links TRBV5-5 to TRBJ2-3; D unresolved. CDR3 amino acids: CASSPTDTQYF. The CDR3 DNA is TGTGCCAGCAGCCCCACAGATACGCAGTATTTT. Variable domain in full (rest from reference TRBV5-5 and TRBJ2-3): DAGVTQSPTHLIKTRGQQVTLRCSPISGHKSVSWYQQVLGQGPQFIFQYYEKEERGRGNFPDRFSARQFPNYSSELNVNALLLGDSALYLCASSPTDTQYFGPGTRLTVL.